One T cell receptor beta chain is described in this entry. Produced via immunoSEQ multiplex PCR; TCRdb's table is partial and in-frame only. The data hold about 46,000 clones, with around 93% observed a single time. The sample comes from a study of T cell changes during pregnancy in multiple sclerosis. Germline V gives CDR1 WNHNN, CDR2 SYGVQD (reference sequence). V dropped 5 bases and J dropped 9; count of bases not matched to a gene: 10. The CDR3 is 15 amino acids. Specimen: CD8+ T cells from peripheral blood mononuclear cells, collected after pregnancy. V usage is TRBV10-1 and J usage is TRBJ2-1; 10 bases are shared with TRBD1. The receptor's source is a female donor with multiple sclerosis, enrolled in a pregnancy study. CDR3 coding DNA: TGCGCCAGCAGTTCCCGCGGGACAGGGGCTGGTGAGCAGTTCTTC. This sequence encodes CASSSRGTGAGEQFF.